The rows below give T cell receptor beta chains drawn from one sample of a study of shared clonotypes between healthy human individuals. Only in-frame clones appear in the TCRdb table, and some are missing; sequencing was by immunoSEQ multiplex PCR. The sample carries 2 million to 2.5 million clones, under 97% recorded once. Sequenced: naive CD4+ T cells sorted from blood. Receptor source: a man aged 18-30 years in good health. Both conserved end residues are part of each CDR3. D genes are given only for firm matches. Only part of the rows carry a size: once, few, many, or a class if the clone is expanded.

d_call	v_call	j_call	clone_size	cdr3_aa	cdr3_nt
TRBD2	TRBV7-3	TRBJ2-5	-	CASSSSGGPSETQYF	TGTGCCAGCAGCTCGAGCGGGGGCCCCTCGGAGACCCAGTACTTC
-	TRBV7-8	TRBJ2-1	-	CASSSAGRLGNEQFF	TGTGCCAGCAGCTCTGCAGGGAGACTAGGAAATGAGCAGTTCTTC
TRBD2	TRBV19	TRBJ2-5	once	CASSIDRTSGATQTQYF	TGTGCCAGTAGTATAGATCGGACTAGCGGAGCGACGCAGACCCAGTACTTC
-	TRBV11-2	TRBJ2-3	once	CASSSPLEDRTDTQYF	TGTGCCAGCAGCTCCCCCCTAGAAGATAGGACAGATACGCAGTATTTT
TRBD1	TRBV7-2	TRBJ1-2	-	CASSSGQGTAYYGYTF	TGTGCCAGCAGCTCCGGACAGGGGACGGCCTACTATGGCTACACCTTC
-	TRBV4-2	TRBJ2-5	-	CASSQGRVQETQYF	TGTGCCAGCAGCCAAGGTAGGGTCCAAGAGACCCAGTACTTC
-	TRBV5-1	TRBJ1-4	-	CASSRGLQEKLFF	TGCGCCAGCAGCAGGGGATTACAGGAAAAACTGTTTTTT
-	TRBV7-9	TRBJ1-2	-	CASSPQLLDYGYTF	TGTGCCAGCAGCCCCCAGTTGTTGGACTATGGCTACACCTTC
-	TRBV7-2	TRBJ2-5	-	CASSLERGGTQYF	TGTGCCAGCAGCTTAGAGAGGGGGGGGACCCAGTACTTC
TRBD1	TRBV5-1	TRBJ1-1	-	CASSVSGTANTEAFF	TGCGCCAGCAGCGTATCCGGGACAGCGAACACTGAAGCTTTCTTT
-	TRBV6-1	TRBJ1-2	-	CASRSRGETYGYTF	TGTGCCAGCAGGTCCCGGGGAGAGACCTATGGCTACACCTTC
TRBD1	TRBV5-1	TRBJ2-2	-	CASSPVAGTASTGELFF	TGCGCCAGCAGCCCGGTGGCCGGGACAGCGTCCACCGGGGAGCTGTTTTTT
-	TRBV6-6	TRBJ2-3	-	CASGRGTDTQYF	TGTGCCAGCGGAAGGGGTACAGATACGCAGTATTTT
TRBD1	TRBV30	TRBJ1-2	-	CAWSGTGEGYTF	TGTGCCTGGAGTGGGACAGGGGAGGGCTACACCTTC
-	TRBV11-3	TRBJ2-7	-	CASSLGGSYEQYF	TGTGCCAGCAGCTTAGGCGGCTCCTACGAGCAGTACTTC
TRBD2	TRBV4-1	TRBJ2-7	few	CASSQEVREDVYEQYF	TGCGCCAGCAGCCAAGAAGTCCGGGAGGATGTCTACGAGCAGTACTTC
TRBD2	TRBV5-1	TRBJ2-3	-	CASSSTSGGTDTQYF	TGCGCCAGCAGTTCGACTAGCGGGGGAACAGATACGCAGTATTTT
TRBD2	TRBV4-1	TRBJ2-7	-	CASSLRTSGSSNSYEQYF	TGCGCCAGCAGCCTAAGGACTAGCGGGAGTTCCAATTCCTACGAGCAGTACTTC
-	TRBV6-5	TRBJ1-2	-	CASSYSSTGPGYGYTF	TGTGCCAGCAGTTACTCGAGTACAGGGCCTGGCTATGGCTACACCTTC
-	TRBV18	TRBJ1-4	-	CASSRETGNREKLFF	TGTGCCAGCTCACGAGAAACAGGGAATAGAGAAAAACTGTTTTTT
TRBD2	TRBV28	TRBJ2-1	-	CASSPAGGPNNEQFF	TGTGCCAGCAGTCCCGCGGGGGGGCCAAATAATGAGCAGTTCTTC
-	TRBV29-1	TRBJ2-2	-	CSVTGSNTGELFF	TGCAGCGTTACCGGGTCCAACACCGGGGAGCTGTTTTTT
TRBD2	TRBV6-6	TRBJ2-2	-	CASSYASGASTGELFF	TGTGCCAGCAGTTACGCTAGCGGGGCGTCCACCGGGGAGCTGTTTTTT
-	TRBV6-1	TRBJ2-3	once	CASGAGDSDTQYF	TGTGCCAGCGGAGCCGGGGATTCGGATACGCAGTATTTT
-	TRBV2	TRBJ1-1	-	CASSVKGRGDTEAFF	TGTGCCAGCAGTGTAAAGGGGCGCGGAGACACTGAAGCTTTCTTT
TRBD1	TRBV23-1	TRBJ1-5	once	CAAYAPDRGYQPQHF	TGCGCCGCTTATGCACCGGACAGGGGTTATCAGCCCCAGCATTTT
TRBD1	TRBV27	TRBJ1-6	-	CASSSGTGNSPLHF	TGTGCCAGCAGCTCGGGGACAGGGAATTCACCCCTCCACTTT
-	TRBV9	TRBJ2-3	-	CASSVEPTTDTQYF	TGTGCCAGCAGCGTAGAGCCTACCACAGATACGCAGTATTTT
TRBD1	TRBV13	TRBJ1-4	-	CASSRMPGQYRTNEKLFF	TGTGCCAGCAGCCGGATGCCGGGACAGTATCGAACTAATGAAAAACTGTTTTTT